This T cell receptor (beta chain) was retrieved from a study of cytotoxic CD8 clonotypes in ibrutinib-treated CLL. In the study overall: The average sample held around 260,000 productive templates and 91,000 or so productive rearrangements.

Using immunoSEQ multiplex PCR, the repertoire was profiled, and TCRdb retains in-frame clones only, with some absent. The sample has about 130,000 clones, about 78% seen once. Trimming removed 4 bases from V and 8 bases from J, with 18 bases in between. Germline V gene data show CDR1 as SGHRS and CDR2 as YFSETQ. CDR3 length: 14 residues. The chain combines TRBV5-1 with TRBJ1-2; no definite D call. The sequence was collected from a human donor with chronic lymphocytic leukemia. The source material was PBMCs, sampled after 24 months of ibrutinib treatment. CDR3 residues: CASSRTYPGGGYTF. CDR3 nucleotides: TGCGCCAGCAGCCGAACGTACCCGGGTGGGGGCTACACCTTC.